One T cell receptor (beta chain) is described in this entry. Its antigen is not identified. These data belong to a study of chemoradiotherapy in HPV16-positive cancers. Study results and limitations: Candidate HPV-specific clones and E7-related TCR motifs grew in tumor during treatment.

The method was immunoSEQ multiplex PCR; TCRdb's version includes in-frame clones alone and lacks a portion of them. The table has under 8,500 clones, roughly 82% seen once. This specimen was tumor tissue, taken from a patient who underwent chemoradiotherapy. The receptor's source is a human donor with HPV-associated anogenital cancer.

Here the CDR3 DNA reads TGTGCCACCAGCAGAGATAGGGGAGGGGGAAGTCAGGATGGCTACACCTTC. This encodes CATSRDRGGGSQDGYTF. The rearrangement links TRBV15 to TRBJ1-2; the D gene is possibly TRBD1 (6 bases). The germline gives CDR1 LNHNV, CDR2 YYDKDF (reference sequence). The CDR3 has 17 residues. The V end lost 0 bases, the J end lost 6 bases, and 20 bases lay between the germline ends.